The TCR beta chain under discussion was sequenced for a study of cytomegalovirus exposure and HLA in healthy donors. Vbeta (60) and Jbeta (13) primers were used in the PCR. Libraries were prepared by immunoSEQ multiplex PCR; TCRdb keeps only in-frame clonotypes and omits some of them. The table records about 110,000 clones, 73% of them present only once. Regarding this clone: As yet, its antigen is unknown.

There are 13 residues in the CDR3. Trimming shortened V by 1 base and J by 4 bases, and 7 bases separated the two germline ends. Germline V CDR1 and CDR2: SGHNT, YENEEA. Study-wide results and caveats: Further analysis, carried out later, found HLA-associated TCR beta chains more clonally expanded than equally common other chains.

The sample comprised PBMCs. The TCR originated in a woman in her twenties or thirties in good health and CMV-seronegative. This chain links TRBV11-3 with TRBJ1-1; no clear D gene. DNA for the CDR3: TGTGCCAGCAGCTTAGGGGCCGGCACTGAAGCTTTCTTT. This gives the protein CASSLGAGTEAFF.